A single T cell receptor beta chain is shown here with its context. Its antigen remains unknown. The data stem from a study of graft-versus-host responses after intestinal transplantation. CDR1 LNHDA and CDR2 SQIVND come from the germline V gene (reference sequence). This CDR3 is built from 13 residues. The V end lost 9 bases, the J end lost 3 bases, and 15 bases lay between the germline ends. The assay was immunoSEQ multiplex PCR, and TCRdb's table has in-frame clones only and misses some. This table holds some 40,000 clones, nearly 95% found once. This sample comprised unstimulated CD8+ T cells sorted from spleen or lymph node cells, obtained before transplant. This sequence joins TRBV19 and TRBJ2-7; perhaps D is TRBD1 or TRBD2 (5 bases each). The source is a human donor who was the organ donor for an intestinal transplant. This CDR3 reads CASSVGANYEQYF. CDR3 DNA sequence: TGTGCCAGCTCTGTCGGGGCAAACTACGAGCAGTACTTC.